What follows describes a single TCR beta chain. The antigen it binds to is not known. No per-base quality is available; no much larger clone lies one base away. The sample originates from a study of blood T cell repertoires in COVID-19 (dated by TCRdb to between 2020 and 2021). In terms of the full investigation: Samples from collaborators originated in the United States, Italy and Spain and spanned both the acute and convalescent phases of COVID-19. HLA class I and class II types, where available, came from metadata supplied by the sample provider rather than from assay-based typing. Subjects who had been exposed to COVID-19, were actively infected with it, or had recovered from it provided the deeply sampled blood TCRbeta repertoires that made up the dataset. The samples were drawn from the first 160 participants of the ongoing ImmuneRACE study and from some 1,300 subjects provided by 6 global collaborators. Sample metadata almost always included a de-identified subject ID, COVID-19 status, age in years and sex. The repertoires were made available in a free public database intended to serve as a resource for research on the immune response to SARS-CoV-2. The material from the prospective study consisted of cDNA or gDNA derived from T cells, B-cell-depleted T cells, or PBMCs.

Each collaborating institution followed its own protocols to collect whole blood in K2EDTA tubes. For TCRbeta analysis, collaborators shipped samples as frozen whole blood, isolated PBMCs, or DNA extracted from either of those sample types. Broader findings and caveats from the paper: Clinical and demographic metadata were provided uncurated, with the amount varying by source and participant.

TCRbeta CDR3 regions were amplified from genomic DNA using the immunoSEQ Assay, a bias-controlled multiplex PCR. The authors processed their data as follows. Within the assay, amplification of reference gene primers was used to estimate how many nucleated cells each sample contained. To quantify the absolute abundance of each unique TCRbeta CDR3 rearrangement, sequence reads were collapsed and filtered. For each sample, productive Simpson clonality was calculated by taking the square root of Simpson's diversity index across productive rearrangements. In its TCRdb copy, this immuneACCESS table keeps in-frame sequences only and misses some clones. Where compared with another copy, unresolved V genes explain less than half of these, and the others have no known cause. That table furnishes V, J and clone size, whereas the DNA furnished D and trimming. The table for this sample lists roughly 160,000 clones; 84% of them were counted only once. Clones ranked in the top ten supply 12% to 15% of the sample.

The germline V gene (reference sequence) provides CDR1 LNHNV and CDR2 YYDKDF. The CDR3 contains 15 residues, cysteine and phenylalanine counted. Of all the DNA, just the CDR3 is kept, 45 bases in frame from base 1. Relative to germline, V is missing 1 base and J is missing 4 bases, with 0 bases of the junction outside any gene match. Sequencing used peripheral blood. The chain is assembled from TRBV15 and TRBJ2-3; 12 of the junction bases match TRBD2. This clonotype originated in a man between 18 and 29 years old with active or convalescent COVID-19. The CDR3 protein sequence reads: CATSRASGGADTQYF. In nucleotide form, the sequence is TGTGCCACCAGCAGAGCTAGCGGGGGGGCAGATACGCAGTATTTT.